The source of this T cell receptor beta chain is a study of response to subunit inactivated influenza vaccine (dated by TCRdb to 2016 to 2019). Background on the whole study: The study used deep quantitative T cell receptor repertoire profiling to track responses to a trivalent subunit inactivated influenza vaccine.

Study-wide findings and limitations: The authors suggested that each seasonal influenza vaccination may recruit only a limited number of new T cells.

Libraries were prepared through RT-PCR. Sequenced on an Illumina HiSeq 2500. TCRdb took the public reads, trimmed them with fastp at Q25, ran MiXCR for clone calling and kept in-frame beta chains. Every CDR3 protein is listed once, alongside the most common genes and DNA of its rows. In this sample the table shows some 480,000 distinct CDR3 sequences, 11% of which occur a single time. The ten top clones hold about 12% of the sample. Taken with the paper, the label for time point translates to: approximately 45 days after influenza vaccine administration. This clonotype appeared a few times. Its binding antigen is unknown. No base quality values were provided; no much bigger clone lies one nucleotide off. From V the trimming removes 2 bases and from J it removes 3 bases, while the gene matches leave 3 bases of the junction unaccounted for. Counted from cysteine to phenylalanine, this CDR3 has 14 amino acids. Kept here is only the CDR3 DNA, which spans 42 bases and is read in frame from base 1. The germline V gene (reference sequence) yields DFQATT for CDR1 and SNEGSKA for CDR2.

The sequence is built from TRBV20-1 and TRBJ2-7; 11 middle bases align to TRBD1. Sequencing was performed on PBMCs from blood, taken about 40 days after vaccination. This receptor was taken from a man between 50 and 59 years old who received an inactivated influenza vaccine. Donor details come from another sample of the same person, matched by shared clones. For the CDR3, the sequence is CSARRTGGIYEQYF. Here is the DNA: TGCAGTGCTAGAAGGACAGGGGGCATCTACGAGCAGTACTTC.